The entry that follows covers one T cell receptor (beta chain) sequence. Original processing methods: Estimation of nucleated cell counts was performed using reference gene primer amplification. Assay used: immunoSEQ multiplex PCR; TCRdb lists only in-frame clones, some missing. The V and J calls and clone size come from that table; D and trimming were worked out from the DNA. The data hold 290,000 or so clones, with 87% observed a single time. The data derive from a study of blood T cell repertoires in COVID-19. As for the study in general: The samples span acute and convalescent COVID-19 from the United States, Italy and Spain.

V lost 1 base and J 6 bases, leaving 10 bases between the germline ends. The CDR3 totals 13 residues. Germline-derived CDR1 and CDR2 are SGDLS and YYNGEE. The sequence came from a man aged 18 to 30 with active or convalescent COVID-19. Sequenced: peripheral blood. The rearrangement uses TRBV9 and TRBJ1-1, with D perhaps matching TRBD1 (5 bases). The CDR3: CASSVNLGPEAFF. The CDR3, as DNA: TGTGCCAGCAGCGTAAACCTGGGGCCTGAAGCTTTCTTT.